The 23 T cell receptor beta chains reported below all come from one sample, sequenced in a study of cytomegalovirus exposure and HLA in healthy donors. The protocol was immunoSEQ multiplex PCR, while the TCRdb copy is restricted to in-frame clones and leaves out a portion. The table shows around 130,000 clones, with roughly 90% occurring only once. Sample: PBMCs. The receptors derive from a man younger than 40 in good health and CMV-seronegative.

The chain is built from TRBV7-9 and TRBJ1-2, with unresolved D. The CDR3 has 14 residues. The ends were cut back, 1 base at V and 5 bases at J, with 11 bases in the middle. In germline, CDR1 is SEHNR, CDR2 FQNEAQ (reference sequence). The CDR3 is CASSLGQEAYGYTF. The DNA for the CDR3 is TGTGCCAGCAGCTTAGGTCAGGAGGCGTATGGCTACACCTTC.

The CDR3 here is CSVEGVISGGGQFF. As DNA, the CDR3 is TGCAGCGTTGAAGGGGTGATTAGCGGGGGAGGGCAGTTCTTC. This rearrangement joins TRBV29-1 to TRBJ2-1, with TRBD2 identical over 9 bases. The CDR3 is made up of 14 amino acids. J gave up 12 bases and V 1 base, and 10 bases lay outside the gene matches. Germline V gene sequence: CDR1 SQVTM, CDR2 ANQGSEA.

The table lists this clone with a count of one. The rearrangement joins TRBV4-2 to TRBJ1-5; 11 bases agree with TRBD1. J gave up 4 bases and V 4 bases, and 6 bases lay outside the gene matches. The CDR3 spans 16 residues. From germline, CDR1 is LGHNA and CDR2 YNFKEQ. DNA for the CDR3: TGTGCCAGCAGCCCAGGACAGGGGGCGCGGAATCAGCCCCAGCATTTT. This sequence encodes CASSPGQGARNQPQHF.

Here the CDR3 reads CASSPARYSYEQYF. The CDR3 DNA reads TGTGCCAGCAGTCCCGCGAGGTACTCCTACGAGCAGTACTTC. The chain employs TRBV6-5 and TRBJ2-7; no clear D gene. V gave up 5 bases and J gave up 0 bases, with 11 bases separating them. This CDR3 is 14 amino acids long. Germline CDR1 and CDR2: MNHEY and SVGAGI.

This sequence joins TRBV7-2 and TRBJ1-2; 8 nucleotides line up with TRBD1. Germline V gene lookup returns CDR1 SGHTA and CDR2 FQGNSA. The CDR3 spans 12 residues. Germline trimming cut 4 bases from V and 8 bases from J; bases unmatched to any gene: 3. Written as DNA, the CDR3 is TGTGCCAGCAGCTACGGACAGGGAGGCTACACCTTC. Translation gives CASSYGQGGYTF.

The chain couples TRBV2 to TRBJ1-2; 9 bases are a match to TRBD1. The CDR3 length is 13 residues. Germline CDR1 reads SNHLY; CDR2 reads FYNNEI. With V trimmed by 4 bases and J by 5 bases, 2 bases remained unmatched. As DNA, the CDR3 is TGTGCCAGCAGTGGGACAGGGGAATATGGCTACACCTTC. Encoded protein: CASSGTGEYGYTF.

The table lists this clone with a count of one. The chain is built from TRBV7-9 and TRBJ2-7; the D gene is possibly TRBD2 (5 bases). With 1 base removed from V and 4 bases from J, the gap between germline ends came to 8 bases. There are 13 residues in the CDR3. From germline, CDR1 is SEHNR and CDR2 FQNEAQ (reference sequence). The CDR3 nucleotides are TGTGCCAGCAGCTTAGGGGAGATATACGAGCAGTACTTC. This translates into CASSLGEIYEQYF.

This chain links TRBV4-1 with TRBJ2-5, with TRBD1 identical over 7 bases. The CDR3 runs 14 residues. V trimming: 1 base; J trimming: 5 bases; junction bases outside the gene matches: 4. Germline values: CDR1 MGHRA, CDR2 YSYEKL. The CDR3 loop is CASSQGQGVETQYF. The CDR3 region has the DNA TGCGCCAGCAGCCAAGGACAGGGTGTTGAGACCCAGTACTTC.

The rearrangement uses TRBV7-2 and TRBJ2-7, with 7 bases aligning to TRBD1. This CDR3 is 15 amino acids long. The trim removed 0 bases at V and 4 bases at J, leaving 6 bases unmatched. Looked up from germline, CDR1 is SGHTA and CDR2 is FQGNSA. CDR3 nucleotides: TGTGCCAGCAGCTTAGCTAGGGGGCTAAGTTACGAGCAGTACTTC. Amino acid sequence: CASSLARGLSYEQYF.

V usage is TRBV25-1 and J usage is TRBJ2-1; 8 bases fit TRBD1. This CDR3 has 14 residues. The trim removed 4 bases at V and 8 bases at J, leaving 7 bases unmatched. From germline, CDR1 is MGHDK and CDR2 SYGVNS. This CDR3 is CASSADRGRDEQFF. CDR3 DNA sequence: TGTGCCAGCAGTGCCGACAGGGGACGTGATGAGCAGTTCTTC. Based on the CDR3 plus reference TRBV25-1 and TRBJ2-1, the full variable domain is EADIYQTPRYLVIGTGKKITLECSQTMGHDKMYWYQQDPGMELHLIHYSYGVNSTEKGDLSSESTVSRIRTEHFPLTLESARPSHTSQYLCASSADRGRDEQFFGPGTRLTVL.

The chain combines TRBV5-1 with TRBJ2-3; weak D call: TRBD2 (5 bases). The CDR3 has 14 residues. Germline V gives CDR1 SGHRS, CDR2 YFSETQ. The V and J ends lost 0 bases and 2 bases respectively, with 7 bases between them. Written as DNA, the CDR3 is TGCGCCAGCAGCTTGGGGGGAGTCACAGATACGCAGTATTTT. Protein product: CASSLGGVTDTQYF.

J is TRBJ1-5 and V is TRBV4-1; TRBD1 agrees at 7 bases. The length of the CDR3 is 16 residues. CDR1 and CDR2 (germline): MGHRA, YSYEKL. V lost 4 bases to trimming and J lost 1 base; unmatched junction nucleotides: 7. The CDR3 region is CASSLTGTVSNQPQHF. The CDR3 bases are TGCGCCAGCAGCCTTACCGGGACAGTAAGCAATCAGCCCCAGCATTTT.

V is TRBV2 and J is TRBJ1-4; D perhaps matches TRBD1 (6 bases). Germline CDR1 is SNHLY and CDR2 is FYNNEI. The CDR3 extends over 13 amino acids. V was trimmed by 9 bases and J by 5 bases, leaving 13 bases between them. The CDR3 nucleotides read TGTGCCAGTTGGACAGCGCTAAATGAAAAACTGTTTTTT. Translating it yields CASWTALNEKLFF. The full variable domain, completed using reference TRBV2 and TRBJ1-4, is EPEVTQTPSHQVTQMGQEVILRCVPISNHLYFYWYRQILGQKVEFLVSFYNNEISEKSEIFDDQFSVERPDGSNFTLKIRSTKLEDSAMYFCASWTALNEKLFFGSGTQLSVL.

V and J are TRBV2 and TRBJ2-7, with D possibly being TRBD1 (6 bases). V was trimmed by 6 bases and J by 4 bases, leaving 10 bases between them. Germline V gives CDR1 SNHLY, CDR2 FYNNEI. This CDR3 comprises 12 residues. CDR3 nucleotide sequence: TGTGCCAGCAGCTATACAGGGTACGAGCAGTACTTC. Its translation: CASSYTGYEQYF. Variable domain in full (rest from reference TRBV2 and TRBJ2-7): EPEVTQTPSHQVTQMGQEVILRCVPISNHLYFYWYRQILGQKVEFLVSFYNNEISEKSEIFDDQFSVERPDGSNFTLKIRSTKLEDSAMYFCASSYTGYEQYFGPGTRLTVT.

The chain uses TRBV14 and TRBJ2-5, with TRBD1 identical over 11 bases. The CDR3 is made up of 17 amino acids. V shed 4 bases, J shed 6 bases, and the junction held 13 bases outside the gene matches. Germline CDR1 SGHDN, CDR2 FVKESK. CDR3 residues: CASSPPDRGLNEKTQYF. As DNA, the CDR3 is TGTGCCAGCAGCCCCCCGGACAGGGGGCTTAATGAAAAGACCCAGTACTTC.

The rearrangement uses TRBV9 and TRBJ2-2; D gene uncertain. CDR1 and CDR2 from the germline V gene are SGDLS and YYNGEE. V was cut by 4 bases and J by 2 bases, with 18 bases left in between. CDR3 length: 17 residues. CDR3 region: CASSPLWSTRNTGELFF. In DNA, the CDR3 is TGTGCCAGCAGCCCCCTTTGGTCCACTCGAAACACCGGGGAGCTGTTTTTT.

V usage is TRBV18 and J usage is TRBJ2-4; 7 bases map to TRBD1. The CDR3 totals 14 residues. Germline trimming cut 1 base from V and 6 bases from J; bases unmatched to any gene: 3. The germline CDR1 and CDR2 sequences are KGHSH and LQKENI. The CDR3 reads CASSPRGQPNIQYF. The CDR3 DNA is TGTGCCAGCTCACCACGGGGACAGCCAAACATTCAGTACTTC.

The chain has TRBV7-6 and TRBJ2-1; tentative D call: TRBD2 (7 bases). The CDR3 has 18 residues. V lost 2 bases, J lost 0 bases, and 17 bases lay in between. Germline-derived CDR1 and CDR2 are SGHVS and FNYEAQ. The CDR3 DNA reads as TGTGCCAGCAGCTTAAAAGGGGGTAGCGGGTTCTCCTACAATGAGCAGTTCTTC. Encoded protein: CASSLKGGSGFSYNEQFF.

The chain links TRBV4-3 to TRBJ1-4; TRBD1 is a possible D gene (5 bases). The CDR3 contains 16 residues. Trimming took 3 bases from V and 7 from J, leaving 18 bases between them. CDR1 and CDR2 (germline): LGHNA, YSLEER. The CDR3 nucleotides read TGCGCCAGCAGCCAGGGGCTGACAGTTCTGGGTGAAAAACTGTTTTTT. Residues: CASSQGLTVLGEKLFF.

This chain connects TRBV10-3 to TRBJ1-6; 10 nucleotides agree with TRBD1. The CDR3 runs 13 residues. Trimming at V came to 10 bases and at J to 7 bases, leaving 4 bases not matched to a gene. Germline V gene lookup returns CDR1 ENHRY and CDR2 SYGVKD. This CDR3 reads CATETGGNSPLHF. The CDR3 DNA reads TGTGCCACCGAGACAGGGGGCAATTCACCCCTCCACTTT.

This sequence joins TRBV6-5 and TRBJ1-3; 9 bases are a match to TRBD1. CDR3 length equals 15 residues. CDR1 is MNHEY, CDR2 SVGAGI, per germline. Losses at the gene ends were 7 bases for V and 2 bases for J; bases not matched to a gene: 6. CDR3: CASTNRGLAGNTIYF. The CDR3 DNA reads TGTGCCAGCACAAACAGGGGGCTAGCTGGAAACACCATATATTTT.

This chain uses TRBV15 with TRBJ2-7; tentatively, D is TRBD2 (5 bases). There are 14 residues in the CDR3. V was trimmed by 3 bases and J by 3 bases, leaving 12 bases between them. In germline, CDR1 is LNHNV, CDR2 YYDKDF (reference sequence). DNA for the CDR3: TGTGCCACCAGCAGCCCCACTAGAAACTACGAGCAGTACTTC. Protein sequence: CATSSPTRNYEQYF.

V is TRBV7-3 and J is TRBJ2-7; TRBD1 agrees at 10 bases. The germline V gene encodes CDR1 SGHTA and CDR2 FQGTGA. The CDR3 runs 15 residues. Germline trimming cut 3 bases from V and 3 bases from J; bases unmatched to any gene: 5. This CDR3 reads CASSLDGTGDYEQYF. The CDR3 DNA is TGTGCCAGCAGCTTGGATGGGACAGGGGACTACGAGCAGTACTTC.